The entry below gives a single T cell receptor (beta chain) sequence along with its context. Its target is not known. The method was immunoSEQ multiplex PCR; TCRdb's version includes in-frame clones alone and lacks a portion of them. Among roughly 100,000 clones listed, around 90% were seen once. The germline V gene has CDR1 SNHLY and CDR2 FYNNEI. The CDR3 is 15 residues long. The germline V and J ends were trimmed by 4 bases and 8 bases, with 18 bases remaining between them. The sample originates from a study of T cell responses to AZD1222 COVID-19 vaccine. Study-wide findings and caveats: Repertoire sampling happened only post peak T cell response. Epitopes outside B.1.351 and B.1.1.7 mutated regions reportedly drew nearly half of spike TCRs. Donors skewed white British and female; clonal diversity was possibly underestimated.

The chain combines TRBV2 with TRBJ1-3; D call uncertain. Material: peripheral blood, obtained 28 days after the second AZD1222 dose. The sequence came from an adult who received the AZD1222 COVID-19 vaccine. The CDR3 DNA reads TGTGCCAGCAGTGGAAGGAACCTAGGCATGGACACCATATATTTT. Protein sequence: CASSGRNLGMDTIYF.